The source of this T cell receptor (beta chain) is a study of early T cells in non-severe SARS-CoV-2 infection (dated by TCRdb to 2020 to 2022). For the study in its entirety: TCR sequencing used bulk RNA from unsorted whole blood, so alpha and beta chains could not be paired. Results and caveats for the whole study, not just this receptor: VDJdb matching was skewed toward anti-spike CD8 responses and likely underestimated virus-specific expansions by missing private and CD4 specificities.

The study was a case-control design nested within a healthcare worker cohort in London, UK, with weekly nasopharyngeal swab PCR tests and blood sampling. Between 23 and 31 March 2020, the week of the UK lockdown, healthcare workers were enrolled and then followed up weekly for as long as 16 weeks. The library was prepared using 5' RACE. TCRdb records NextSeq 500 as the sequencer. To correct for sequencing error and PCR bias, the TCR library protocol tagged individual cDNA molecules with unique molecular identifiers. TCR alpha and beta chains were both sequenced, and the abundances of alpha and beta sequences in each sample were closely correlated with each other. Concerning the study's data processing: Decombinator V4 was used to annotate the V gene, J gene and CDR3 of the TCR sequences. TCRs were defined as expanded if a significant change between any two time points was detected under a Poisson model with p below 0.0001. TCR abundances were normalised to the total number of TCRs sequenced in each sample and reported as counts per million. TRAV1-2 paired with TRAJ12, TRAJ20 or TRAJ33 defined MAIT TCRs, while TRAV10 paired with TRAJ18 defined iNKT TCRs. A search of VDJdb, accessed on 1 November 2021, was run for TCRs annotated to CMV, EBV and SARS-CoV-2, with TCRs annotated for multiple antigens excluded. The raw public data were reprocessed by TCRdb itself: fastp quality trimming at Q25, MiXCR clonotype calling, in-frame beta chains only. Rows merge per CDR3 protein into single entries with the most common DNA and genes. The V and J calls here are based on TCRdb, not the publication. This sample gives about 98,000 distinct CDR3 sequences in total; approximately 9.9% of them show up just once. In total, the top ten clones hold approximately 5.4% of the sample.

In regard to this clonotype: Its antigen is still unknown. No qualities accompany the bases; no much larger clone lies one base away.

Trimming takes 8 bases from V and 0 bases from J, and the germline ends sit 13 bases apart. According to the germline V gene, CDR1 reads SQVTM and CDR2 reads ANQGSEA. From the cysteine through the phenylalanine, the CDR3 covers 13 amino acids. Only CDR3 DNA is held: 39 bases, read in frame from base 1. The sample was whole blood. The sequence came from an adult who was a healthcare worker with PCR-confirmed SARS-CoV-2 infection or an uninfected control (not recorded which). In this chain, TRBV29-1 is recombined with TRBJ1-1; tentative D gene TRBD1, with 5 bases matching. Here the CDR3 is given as CSSRTRLNTEAFF. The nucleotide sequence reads TGCAGCTCCCGGACAAGGCTGAACACTGAAGCTTTCTTT. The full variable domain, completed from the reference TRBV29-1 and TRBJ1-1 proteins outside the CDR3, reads SAVISQKPSRDICQRGTSLTIQCQVDSQVTMMFWYRQQPGQSLTLIATANQGSEATYESGFVIDKFPISRPNLTFSTLTVSNMSPEDSSIYLCSSRTRLNTEAFFGQGTRLTVV.